These 17 T cell receptor beta chains share one sample of origin, sequenced in a study of identical twins. MiXCR was run by TCRdb on the 5' RACE reads, yielding one entry per CDR3 protein. The sample lists about 810,000 distinct CDR3 sequences, roughly 12% occurring once. This sample also belongs to another study, concerning yellow fever vaccine responses in identical twins.

What was sequenced was PBMCs. These receptors were taken from a woman younger than 35 in good health.

This chain connects TRBV6-1 to TRBJ1-1, with no clear D. Germline assignment: CDR1 MNHNS and CDR2 SASEGT. V was shortened by 7 bases and J by 0 bases, with 9 bases between the two germline ends. There are 13 residues in the CDR3. The CDR3 DNA reads TGTGCCAGCACCACGCCGTTGAACACTGAAGCTTTCTTT. It encodes CASTTPLNTEAFF.

This clonotype was found many times. CDR3 nucleotide sequence: TGTGCCAGTAGTATGGGACCCCTGAATGAGCAGTTCTTC. Translation gives CASSMGPLNEQFF. The rearrangement uses TRBV19 and TRBJ2-1; D is possibly TRBD1 or TRBD2 (5 bases each). The length of the CDR3 is 13 residues. Germline-derived CDR1 and CDR2 are LNHDA and SQIVND (reference sequence). Trimming took off 3 bases at V and 7 bases at J, with 10 bases between the two ends. Variable domain in full (rest from reference TRBV19 and TRBJ2-1): DGGITQSPKYLFRKEGQNVTLSCEQNLNHDAMYWYRQDPGQGLRLIYYSQIVNDFQKGDIAEGYSVSREKKESFPLTVTSAQKNPTAFYLCASSMGPLNEQFFGPGTRLTVL.

The chain employs TRBV28 and TRBJ2-7, with a possible D match to TRBD1 (5 bases). The CDR3 has 15 residues. The V end was cut by 5 bases, the J end by 1 base, with 15 bases between. CDR1 and CDR2 from the germline V gene are MDHEN and SYDVKM. The CDR3 is CASSAPSGPSYEQYF. Here the CDR3 DNA reads TGTGCCAGCAGTGCTCCTTCAGGGCCATCCTACGAGCAGTACTTC. The whole variable domain, remainder taken from reference TRBV28 and TRBJ2-7, is DVKVTQSSRYLVKRTGEKVFLECVQDMDHENMFWYRQDPGLGLRLIYFSYDVKMKEKGDIPEGYSVSREKKERFSLILESASTNQTSMYLCASSAPSGPSYEQYFGPGTRLTVT.

In this sample, this clonotype turned up a few times. This CDR3 is CASSQDVRVQYF. CDR3 sequence (DNA): TGTGCCAGCAGCCAAGACGTAAGGGTCCAGTACTTC. The chain uses TRBV3-1 and TRBJ2-5; D is uncertain. The CDR3 is made up of 12 amino acids. Germline V gives CDR1 LGHDT, CDR2 YNNKEL (reference sequence). Trimming shortened V by 0 bases and J by 10 bases, and 9 bases separated the two germline ends.

The V gene is TRBV15, the J gene TRBJ2-1; 10 nucleotides align to TRBD2. J lost 4 bases, V lost 1 base, and 4 bases had no gene match. Germline V gene data show CDR1 as LNHNV and CDR2 as YYDKDF (reference sequence). The CDR3 is 16 residues long. The CDR3 bases are TGTGCCACCAGCAGAGGATGGACTAGCGGTTACAATGAGCAGTTCTTC. This gives the protein CATSRGWTSGYNEQFF.

This clonotype appeared a few times. CDR3 amino acids: CSDRVGGADTQYF. CDR3 in DNA: TGCAGTGACCGGGTAGGGGGCGCAGATACGCAGTATTTT. This rearrangement joins TRBV20-1 to TRBJ2-3; 7 nucleotides align to TRBD1. Per the germline V gene, CDR1 is DFQATT and CDR2 is SNEGSKA (reference sequence). The CDR3 has 13 residues. V was clipped by 7 bases and J by 4 bases; unmatched bases: 8.

In its sample, this clonotype was seen a few times. The chain recombines TRBV29-1 with TRBJ2-4, with a possible D match to TRBD1 (5 bases). Germline V gene sequence: CDR1 SQVTM, CDR2 ANQGSEA. V lost 4 bases and J lost 0, with 13 bases in between. This CDR3 is built from 15 residues. CDR3 nucleotide sequence: TGCAGCGTTGGGGTTGGGGCTATAGCCAAAAACATTCAGTACTTC. Its protein product is CSVGVGAIAKNIQYF.

This clonotype showed up just a few times. This rearrangement joins TRBV7-9 to TRBJ1-1; unclear D gene. CDR1 and CDR2 from the germline V gene are SEHNR and FQNEAQ (reference sequence). CDR3 length equals 14 residues. V was pared by 3 bases and J by 3 bases, with 11 bases between. CDR3 nucleotides: TGTGCCAGCAGCTTGGATGGGTTTTACACTGAAGCTTTCTTT. It specifies CASSLDGFYTEAFF.

This clonotype has more than one count but fewer than ten. CDR3 amino acids: CAIGDLNEQFF. The CDR3 region has the DNA TGTGCCATCGGGGACCTCAATGAGCAGTTCTTC. The V and J genes are TRBV10-3 and TRBJ2-1, with D possibly being TRBD1 or TRBD2 (5 bases each). Between the trimmed V and J ends, which lost 8 bases and 6 bases, there was a span of 8 bases. Germline lookup yields CDR1 ENHRY and CDR2 SYGVKD. The length of the CDR3 is 11 residues.

This sequence joins TRBV28 and TRBJ2-3; D is undetermined. CDR3 size: 14 residues. The germline V and J ends were trimmed by 3 bases and 6 bases, with 13 bases remaining between them. Germline loops: CDR1 MDHEN, CDR2 SYDVKM. The DNA for the CDR3 is TGTGCCAGCAGTTTCCGGACCTTCGGCGATACGCAGTATTTT. Amino acids: CASSFRTFGDTQYF.

The chain combines TRBV11-2 with TRBJ2-3; D is undetermined. The ends were cut back, 5 bases at V and 2 bases at J, with 17 bases in the middle. The CDR3 sequence is 16 residues long. CDR1 SGHAT and CDR2 FQNNGV come from the germline V gene. DNA of the CDR3: TGTGCCAGCAGCGAAACAAATGGGGTAAACACAGATACGCAGTATTTT. Amino acid sequence: CASSETNGVNTDTQYF.

This clonotype showed up just a few times. V is TRBV9 and J is TRBJ1-1, with 8 positions matching TRBD1. CDR3 length: 17 residues. V dropped 0 bases and J dropped 2; count of bases not matched to a gene: 9. CDR1 SGDLS and CDR2 YYNGEE come from the germline V gene. The CDR3 DNA sequence: TGTGCCAGCAGCGTAGTGGGACAGGAGATTTCTAACACTGAAGCTTTCTTT. Translated, it gives CASSVVGQEISNTEAFF.

The genes are TRBV6-5 and TRBJ2-1, with 7 bases identical to TRBD1. The length of the CDR3 is 14 residues. Per the germline V gene, CDR1 is MNHEY and CDR2 is SVGAGI. The V segment lost 1 base and the J segment 8 bases; nucleotides outside the gene matches: 5. Written as DNA, the CDR3 is TGTGCCAGCAGTTACTGGAGACAGGGCTATGAGCAGTTCTTC. It specifies CASSYWRQGYEQFF.

The genes are TRBV28 and TRBJ2-7; D is possibly TRBD2 (6 bases). This CDR3 has 15 residues. Germline CDR1 reads MDHEN; CDR2 reads SYDVKM. V shed 3 bases and J shed 6 bases, with 18 bases lying between them. CDR3 sequence (DNA): TGTGCCAGCAGTTTTGGGGCCCCACGGCGGGGCGAGCAGTACTTC. Its translation: CASSFGAPRRGEQYF.

In its sample, this clonotype was seen a few times. This rearrangement joins TRBV5-6 to TRBJ2-5; D tentatively fits TRBD1 or TRBD2 (5 bases each). Germline V lookup: CDR1 SGHDT, CDR2 YYEEEE. The germline V and J ends were trimmed by 3 bases and 4 bases, with 16 bases remaining between them. CDR3 length: 15 residues. The CDR3 loop is CASSYQGVVGETQYF. DNA of the CDR3: TGTGCCAGCAGCTACCAGGGAGTGGTCGGAGAGACCCAGTACTTC.

The gene calls are TRBV6-1 and TRBJ2-4, with 7 positions matching TRBD2. The CDR3 length is 16 residues. CDR1 MNHNS and CDR2 SASEGT come from the germline V gene. V was pared by 3 bases and J by 0 bases, with 5 bases of the junction left unmatched. The CDR3, as DNA: TGTGCCAGCAGTGACGCTAGCGGACTAGCCAAAAACATTCAGTACTTC. Translation gives CASSDASGLAKNIQYF.

This clonotype has a handful of counts. The chain employs TRBV20-1 and TRBJ2-1, with 11 positions matching TRBD2. Germline CDR1 DFQATT, CDR2 SNEGSKA (reference sequence). V shed 6 bases, J shed 3 bases, and the junction held 10 bases outside the gene matches. The CDR3 consists of 16 residues. The chain's CDR3 is CSASPSGLAVYNEQFF. The DNA for the CDR3 is TGCAGTGCGTCTCCCTCGGGACTAGCGGTCTACAATGAGCAGTTCTTC.